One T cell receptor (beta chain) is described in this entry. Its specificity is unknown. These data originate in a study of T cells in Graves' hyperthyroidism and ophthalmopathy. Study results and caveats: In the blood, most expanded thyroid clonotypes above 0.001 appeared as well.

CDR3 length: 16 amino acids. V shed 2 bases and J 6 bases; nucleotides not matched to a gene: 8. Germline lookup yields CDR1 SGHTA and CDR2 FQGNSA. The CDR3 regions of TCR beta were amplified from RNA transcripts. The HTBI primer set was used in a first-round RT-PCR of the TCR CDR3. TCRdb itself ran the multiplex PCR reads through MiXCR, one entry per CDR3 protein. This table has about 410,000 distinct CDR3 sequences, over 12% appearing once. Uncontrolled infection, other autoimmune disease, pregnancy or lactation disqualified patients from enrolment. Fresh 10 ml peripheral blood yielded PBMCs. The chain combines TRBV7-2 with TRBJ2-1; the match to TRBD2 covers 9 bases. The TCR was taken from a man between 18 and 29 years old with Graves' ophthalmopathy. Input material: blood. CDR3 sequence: CASSLRASGISNEQFF. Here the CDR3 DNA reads TGTGCCAGCAGCTTAAGGGCTAGCGGGATTAGCAATGAGCAGTTCTTC. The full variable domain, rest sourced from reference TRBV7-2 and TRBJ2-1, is GAGVSQSPSNKVTEKGKDVELRCDPISGHTALYWYRQSLGQGLEFLIYFQGNSAPDKSGLPSDRFSAERTGGSVSTLTIQRTQQEDSAVYLCASSLRASGISNEQFFGPGTRLTVL.